Following are 3 T cell receptor beta chains from one sample sequenced in a study of human T cells and chemical hapten exposure. TCRdb independently ran MiXCR on the 5' RACE reads; one entry per CDR3 protein. The repertoire includes 75,000 or so distinct CDR3 sequences, roughly 15% of them detected once, and about 6.5% sits in the top ten. The authors extracted total RNA from unfractionated whole blood. The source is a female donor in good health.

V and J are TRBV10-1 and TRBJ2-3, with unresolved D. Germline CDR1 WNHNN, CDR2 SYGVQD (reference sequence). V lost 0 bases and J 4 bases, leaving 8 bases between the germline ends. CDR3 size: 14 residues. CDR3 loop: CASSESLASDTQYF. The CDR3 DNA follows: TGCGCCAGCAGTGAGTCGTTAGCTTCAGATACGCAGTATTTT.

The chain is built from TRBV15 and TRBJ1-3; D remains unclear. Germline assignment: CDR1 LNHNV and CDR2 YYDKDF (reference sequence). The V gene lost 4 bases and the J gene lost 1 base, with 11 bases spanning the gap. The CDR3 is 15 amino acids. Here the CDR3 reads CATSILRGSGNTIYF. The CDR3, as DNA: TGTGCCACCAGCATACTACGGGGATCTGGAAACACCATATATTTT.

The sample holds a few counts of this clonotype. The chain combines TRBV19 with TRBJ1-2; tentative D call: TRBD1 (6 bases). V lost 4 bases and J 6 bases, leaving 15 bases between the germline ends. The germline gives CDR1 LNHDA, CDR2 SQIVND (reference sequence). The CDR3 spans 14 residues. The CDR3: CASSTRTVPDGYTF. CDR3 DNA: TGTGCCAGTAGTACCAGGACAGTTCCTGATGGCTACACCTTC.